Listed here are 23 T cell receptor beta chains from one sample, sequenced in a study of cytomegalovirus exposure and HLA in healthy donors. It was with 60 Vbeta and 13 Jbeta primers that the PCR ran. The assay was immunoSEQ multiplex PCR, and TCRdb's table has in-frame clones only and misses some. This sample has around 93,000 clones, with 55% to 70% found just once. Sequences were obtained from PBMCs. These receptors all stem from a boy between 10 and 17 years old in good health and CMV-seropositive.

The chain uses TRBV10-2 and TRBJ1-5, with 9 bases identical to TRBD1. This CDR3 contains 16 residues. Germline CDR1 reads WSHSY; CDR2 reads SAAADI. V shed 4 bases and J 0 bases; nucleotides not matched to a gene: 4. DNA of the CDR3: TGCGCCAGCAGTGTTACAGGGGGCTATAGCAATCAGCCCCAGCATTTT. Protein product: CASSVTGGYSNQPQHF.

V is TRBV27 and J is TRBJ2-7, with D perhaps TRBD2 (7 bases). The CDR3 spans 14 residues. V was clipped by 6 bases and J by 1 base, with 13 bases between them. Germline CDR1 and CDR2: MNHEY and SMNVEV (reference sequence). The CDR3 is CASRRGGVSYEQYF. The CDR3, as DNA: TGTGCCAGCAGGAGAGGGGGGGTTTCCTACGAGCAGTACTTC.

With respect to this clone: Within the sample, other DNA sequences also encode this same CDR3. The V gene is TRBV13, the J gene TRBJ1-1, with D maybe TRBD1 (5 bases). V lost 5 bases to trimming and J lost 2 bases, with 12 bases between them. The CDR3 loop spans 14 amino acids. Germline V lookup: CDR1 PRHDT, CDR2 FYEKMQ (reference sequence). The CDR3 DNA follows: TGTGCCAGCAGCAGATTCGACAGAAACACTGAAGCTTTCTTT. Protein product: CASSRFDRNTEAFF.

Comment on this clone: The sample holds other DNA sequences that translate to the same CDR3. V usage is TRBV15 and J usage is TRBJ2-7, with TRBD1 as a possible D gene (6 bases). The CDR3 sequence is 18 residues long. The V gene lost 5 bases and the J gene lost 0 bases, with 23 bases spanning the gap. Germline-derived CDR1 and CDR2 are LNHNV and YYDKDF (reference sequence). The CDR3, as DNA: TGTGCCACCAGCGTAAATAGGGGGATAGCAGGGCCCTCCTACGAGCAGTACTTC. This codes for CATSVNRGIAGPSYEQYF.

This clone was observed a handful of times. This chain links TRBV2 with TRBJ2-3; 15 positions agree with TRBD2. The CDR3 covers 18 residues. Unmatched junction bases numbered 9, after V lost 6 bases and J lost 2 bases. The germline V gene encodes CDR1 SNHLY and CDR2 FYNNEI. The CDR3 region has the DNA TGTGCCAGCAGAAAGGGGGGACTAGCGGGGGGTTTCACAGATACGCAGTATTTT. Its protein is CASRKGGLAGGFTDTQYF.

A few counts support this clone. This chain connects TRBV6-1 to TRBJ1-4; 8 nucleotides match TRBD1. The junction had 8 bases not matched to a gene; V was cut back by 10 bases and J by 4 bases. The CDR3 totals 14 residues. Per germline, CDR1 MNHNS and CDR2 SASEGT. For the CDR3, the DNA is TGTGCCACCCAGGGGGCCTCATATAATGAAAAACTGTTTTTT. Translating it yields CATQGASYNEKLFF.

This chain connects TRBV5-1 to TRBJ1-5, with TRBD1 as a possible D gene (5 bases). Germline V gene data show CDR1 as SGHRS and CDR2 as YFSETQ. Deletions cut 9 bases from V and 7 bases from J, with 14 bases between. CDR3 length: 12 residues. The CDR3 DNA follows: TGCGCCATCCAGGGACTACTACAGCCCCAGCATTTT. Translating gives CAIQGLLQPQHF.

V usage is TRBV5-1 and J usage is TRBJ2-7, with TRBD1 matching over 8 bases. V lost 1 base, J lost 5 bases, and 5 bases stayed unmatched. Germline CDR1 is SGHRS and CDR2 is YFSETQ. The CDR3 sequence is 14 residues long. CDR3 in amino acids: CASSLPQGAHEQYF. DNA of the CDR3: TGCGCCAGCAGCTTGCCGCAGGGGGCCCACGAGCAGTACTTC.

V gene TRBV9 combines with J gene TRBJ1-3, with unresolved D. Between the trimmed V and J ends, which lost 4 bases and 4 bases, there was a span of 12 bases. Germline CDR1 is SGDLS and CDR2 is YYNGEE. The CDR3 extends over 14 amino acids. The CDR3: CASSPEGGGNTIYF. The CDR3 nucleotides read TGTGCCAGCAGCCCAGAGGGTGGCGGAAACACCATATATTTT.

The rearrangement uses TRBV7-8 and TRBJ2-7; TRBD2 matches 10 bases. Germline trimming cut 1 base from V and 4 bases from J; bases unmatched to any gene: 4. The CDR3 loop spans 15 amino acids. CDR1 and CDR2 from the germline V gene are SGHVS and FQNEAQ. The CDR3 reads CASSLVAGGAYEQYF. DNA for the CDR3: TGTGCCAGCAGCTTAGTAGCGGGAGGTGCGTACGAGCAGTACTTC.

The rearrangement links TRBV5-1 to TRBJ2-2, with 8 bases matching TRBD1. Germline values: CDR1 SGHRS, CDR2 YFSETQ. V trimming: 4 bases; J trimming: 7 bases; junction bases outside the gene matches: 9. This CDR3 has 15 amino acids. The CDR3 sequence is CASSISQGALGELFF. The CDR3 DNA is TGCGCCAGCAGCATATCCCAGGGGGCCCTCGGGGAGCTGTTTTTT. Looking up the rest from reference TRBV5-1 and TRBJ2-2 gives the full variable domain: KAGVTQTPRYLIKTRGQQVTLSCSPISGHRSVSWYQQTPGQGLQFLFEYFSETQRNKGNFPGRFSGRQFSNSRSEMNVSTLELGDSALYLCASSISQGALGELFFGEGSRLTVL.

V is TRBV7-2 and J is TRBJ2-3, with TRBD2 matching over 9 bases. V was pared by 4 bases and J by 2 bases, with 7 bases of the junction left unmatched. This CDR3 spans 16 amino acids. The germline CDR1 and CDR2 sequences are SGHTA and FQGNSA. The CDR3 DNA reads TGTGCCAGCAGCTGGCGGCGGGGGGGATACACAGATACGCAGTATTTT. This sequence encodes CASSWRRGGYTDTQYF.

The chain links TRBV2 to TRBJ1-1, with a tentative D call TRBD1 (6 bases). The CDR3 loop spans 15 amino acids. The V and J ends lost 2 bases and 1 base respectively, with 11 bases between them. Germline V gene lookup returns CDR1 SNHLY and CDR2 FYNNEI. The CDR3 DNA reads TGTGCCAGCAGTGAAACGGGGGGCACGAACACTGAAGCTTTCTTT. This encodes CASSETGGTNTEAFF. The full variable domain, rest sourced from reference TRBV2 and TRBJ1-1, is EPEVTQTPSHQVTQMGQEVILRCVPISNHLYFYWYRQILGQKVEFLVSFYNNEISEKSEIFDDQFSVERPDGSNFTLKIRSTKLEDSAMYFCASSETGGTNTEAFFGQGTRLTVV.

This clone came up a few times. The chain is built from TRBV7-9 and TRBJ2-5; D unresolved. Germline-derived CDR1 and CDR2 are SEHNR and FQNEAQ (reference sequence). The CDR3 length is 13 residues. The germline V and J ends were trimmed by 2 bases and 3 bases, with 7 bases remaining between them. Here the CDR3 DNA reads TGTGCCAGCAGCTTACCTATCAAAGAGACCCAGTACTTC. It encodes CASSLPIKETQYF.

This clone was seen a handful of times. The CDR3 DNA reads as TGTGCCAGCAGCGTAGGCCCCCCCACAGGGGGCGTTTACAATGAGCAGTTCTTC. This sequence encodes CASSVGPPTGGVYNEQFF. This sequence joins TRBV9 and TRBJ2-1; TRBD1 matches 9 bases. This CDR3 contains 18 residues. V lost 0 bases, J lost 4 bases, and 11 bases stayed unmatched. Germline V CDR1 and CDR2: SGDLS, YYNGEE.

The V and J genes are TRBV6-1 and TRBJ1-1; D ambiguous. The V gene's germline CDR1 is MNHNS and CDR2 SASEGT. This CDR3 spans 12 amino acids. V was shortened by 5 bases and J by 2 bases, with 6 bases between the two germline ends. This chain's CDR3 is CASSRTNTEAFF. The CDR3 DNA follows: TGTGCCAGCAGTCGGACTAACACTGAAGCTTTCTTT.

This chain's CDR3 is CASSDPRTGGELFF. The CDR3 bases are TGTGCCAGCAGTGACCCCCGTACGGGCGGGGAGCTGTTTTTT. The rearrangement joins TRBV25-1 to TRBJ2-2, with D unclear. This CDR3 comprises 14 residues. The V and J ends lost 3 bases and 7 bases respectively, with 12 bases between them. The germline CDR1 and CDR2 sequences are MGHDK and SYGVNS.

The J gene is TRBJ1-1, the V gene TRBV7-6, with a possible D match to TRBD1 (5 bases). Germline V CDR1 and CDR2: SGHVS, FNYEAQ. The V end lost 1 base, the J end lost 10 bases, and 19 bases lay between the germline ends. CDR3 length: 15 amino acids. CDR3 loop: CASSLGGFTPRGAFF. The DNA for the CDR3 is TGTGCCAGCAGCTTAGGGGGCTTTACGCCTCGCGGAGCTTTCTTT.

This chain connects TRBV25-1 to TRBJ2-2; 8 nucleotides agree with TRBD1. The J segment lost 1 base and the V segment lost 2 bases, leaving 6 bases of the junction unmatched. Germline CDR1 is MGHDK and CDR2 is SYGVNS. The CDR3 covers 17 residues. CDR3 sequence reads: CASSEPTGQGNTGELFF. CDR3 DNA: TGTGCCAGCAGTGAACCTACCGGACAGGGGAACACCGGGGAGCTGTTTTTT.

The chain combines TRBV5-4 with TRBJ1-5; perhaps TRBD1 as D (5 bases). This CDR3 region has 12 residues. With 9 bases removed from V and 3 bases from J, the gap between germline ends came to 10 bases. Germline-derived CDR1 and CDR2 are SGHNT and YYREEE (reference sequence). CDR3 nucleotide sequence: TGTGCCACCCAGACAGACAATCAGCCCCAGCATTTT. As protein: CATQTDNQPQHF.

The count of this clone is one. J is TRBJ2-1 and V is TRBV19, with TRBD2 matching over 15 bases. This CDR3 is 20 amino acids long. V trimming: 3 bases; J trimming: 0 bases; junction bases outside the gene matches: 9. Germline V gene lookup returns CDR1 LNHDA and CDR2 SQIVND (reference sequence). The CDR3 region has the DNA TGTGCCAGTAGTATTATCGGGACTAGCGGGGGGCTTAGCTCCTACAATGAGCAGTTCTTC. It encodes CASSIIGTSGGLSSYNEQFF. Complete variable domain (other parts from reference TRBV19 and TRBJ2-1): DGGITQSPKYLFRKEGQNVTLSCEQNLNHDAMYWYRQDPGQGLRLIYYSQIVNDFQKGDIAEGYSVSREKKESFPLTVTSAQKNPTAFYLCASSIIGTSGGLSSYNEQFFGPGTRLTVL.

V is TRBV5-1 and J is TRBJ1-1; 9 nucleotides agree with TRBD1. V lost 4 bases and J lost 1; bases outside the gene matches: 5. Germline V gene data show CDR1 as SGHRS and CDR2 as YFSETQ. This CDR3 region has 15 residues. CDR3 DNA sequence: TGCGCCAGCAGCCCATCGGACAGGGGGAACACTGAAGCTTTCTTT. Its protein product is CASSPSDRGNTEAFF.

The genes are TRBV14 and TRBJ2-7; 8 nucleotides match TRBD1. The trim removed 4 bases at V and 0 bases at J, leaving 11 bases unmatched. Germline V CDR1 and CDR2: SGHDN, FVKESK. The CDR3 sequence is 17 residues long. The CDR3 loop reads CASSPDPRDRISYEQYF. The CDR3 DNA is TGTGCCAGCAGCCCGGACCCCCGGGACAGGATCTCCTACGAGCAGTACTTC.